One and the same sample provided the 3 T cell receptor beta chains below, sequenced in a study of cytomegalovirus exposure and HLA in healthy donors (dated by TCRdb to the late 2010s). Library preparation used the immunoSEQ multiplex PCR assay. The multiplex PCR relied on a mix of 60 forward primers for TCR Vbeta segments and 13 reverse primers for TCR Jbeta segments. TCRdb stores this immuneACCESS table with in-frame sequences only. Part of the clones is absent; in the studies checked, under half of the shortfall reflects unresolved V genes, and no reason is known for the rest. The sample's own table lists about 140,000 clones. Of the sample, about 2% falls within the top ten clones. Material for sequencing was PBMCs. All receptors derive from a woman between 18 and 30 years old in good health and CMV-seronegative.

This chain connects TRBV19 to TRBJ1-3, with 7 bases lining up with TRBD1. Germline V gene sequence: CDR1 LNHDA, CDR2 SQIVND (reference sequence). With 6 bases clipped from V and 0 bases from J, the junction kept 5 bases outside the gene matches. This CDR3 has 15 residues. In nucleotides, the CDR3 is TGTGCCAGTAGGGGGACAGCCAGCTCTGGAAACACCATATATTTT. Protein sequence: CASRGTASSGNTIYF.

The rearrangement uses TRBV18 and TRBJ1-2; D may be TRBD1 (6 bases). CDR3 length: 15 residues. V lost 3 bases, J lost 3 bases, and 14 bases lay in between. CDR1 is KGHSH, CDR2 LQKENI, per germline. This CDR3 reads CASSPAGGGDYGYTF. The CDR3 coding sequence is TGTGCCAGCTCACCGGCGGGGGGCGGAGACTATGGCTACACCTTC.

The chain joins TRBV19 to TRBJ1-5; D unclear. Germline CDR1 is LNHDA and CDR2 is SQIVND (reference sequence). V gave up 5 bases and J gave up 15 bases, with 11 bases separating them. The CDR3 spans 10 residues. CDR3 protein: CASSAGPLHF. CDR3 sequence (DNA): TGTGCCAGTAGTGCGGGCCCTTTGCATTTT.